The T cell receptor beta chain described here comes from a study of blood T cell repertoires in COVID-19. Study at large: Samples representing acute and convalescent COVID-19 were sourced from the United States, Italy and Spain. Sample material is recorded as cDNA or gDNA derived from T cells, B-cell-depleted T cells, or PBMCs.

Method: immunoSEQ multiplex PCR; TCRdb's copy keeps in-frame clones and lacks some. The sample lists around 340,000 clones, 80% to 90% occurring once. CDR1 SEHNR and CDR2 FQNEAQ come from the germline V gene (reference sequence). Trimming at V came to 5 bases and at J to 6 bases, leaving 7 bases not matched to a gene. The CDR3 loop spans 16 amino acids. The rearrangement links TRBV7-9 to TRBJ2-2; TRBD2 matches 12 bases. The clonotype comes from a man between 25 and 39 years old with active or convalescent COVID-19. Specimen: peripheral blood. In DNA form, the CDR3 reads TGTGCCAGCAGCCCTAGCGGGAGGGCCATCGCCGGGGAGCTGTTTTTT. Residues: CASSPSGRAIAGELFF.